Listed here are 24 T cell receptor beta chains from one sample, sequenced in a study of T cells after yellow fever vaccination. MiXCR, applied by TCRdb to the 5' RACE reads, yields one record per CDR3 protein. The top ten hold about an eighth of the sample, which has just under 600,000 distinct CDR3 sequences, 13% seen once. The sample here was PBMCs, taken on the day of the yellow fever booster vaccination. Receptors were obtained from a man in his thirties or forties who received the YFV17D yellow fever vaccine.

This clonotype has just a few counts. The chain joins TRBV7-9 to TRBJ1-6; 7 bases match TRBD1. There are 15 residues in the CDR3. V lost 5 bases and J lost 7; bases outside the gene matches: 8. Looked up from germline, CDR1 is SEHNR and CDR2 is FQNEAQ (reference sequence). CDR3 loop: CASSDATGWNSPLHF. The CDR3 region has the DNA TGTGCCAGCAGCGACGCGACAGGGTGGAATTCACCCCTCCACTTT.

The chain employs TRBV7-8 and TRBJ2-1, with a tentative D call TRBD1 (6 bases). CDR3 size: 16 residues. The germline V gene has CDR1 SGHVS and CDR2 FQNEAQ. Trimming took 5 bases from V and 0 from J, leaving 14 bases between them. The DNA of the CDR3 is TGTGCCAGCAGCAAACAGGGTGGGGTCTCCTACAATGAGCAGTTCTTC. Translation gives CASSKQGGVSYNEQFF.

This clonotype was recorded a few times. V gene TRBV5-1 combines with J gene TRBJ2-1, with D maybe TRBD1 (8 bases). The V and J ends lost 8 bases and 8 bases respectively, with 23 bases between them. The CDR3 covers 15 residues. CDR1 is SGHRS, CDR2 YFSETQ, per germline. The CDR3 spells CASTGGLSGRDEQFF. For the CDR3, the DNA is TGCGCCAGTACAGGGGGACTATCAGGGAGGGATGAGCAGTTCTTC.

DNA for the CDR3: TGTGCCAGCAGCTGGGACTTGGGGGGGCACAATGAGCAGTTCTTC. It specifies CASSWDLGGHNEQFF. This rearrangement joins TRBV7-2 to TRBJ2-1; tentative D call: TRBD2 (7 bases). In germline, CDR1 is SGHTA, CDR2 FQGNSA. V lost 4 bases and J lost 5, with 15 bases in between. The CDR3 is 15 residues long.

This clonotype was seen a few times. The CDR3 spells CASRPGVRQGPYEQYF. DNA of the CDR3: TGTGCCAGCAGACCGGGCGTGAGACAGGGGCCCTACGAGCAGTACTTC. The chain employs TRBV7-9 and TRBJ2-7, with 8 bases lining up with TRBD1. Germline V gives CDR1 SEHNR, CDR2 FQNEAQ (reference sequence). This CDR3 is 16 amino acids long. V trimming: 6 bases; J trimming: 2 bases; junction bases outside the gene matches: 12.

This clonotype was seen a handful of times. CDR3 sequence reads: CASSWTSGANNEQFF. In DNA, the CDR3 is TGTGCCAGCAGCTGGACTAGCGGGGCTAACAATGAGCAGTTCTTC. The V and J genes are TRBV5-4 and TRBJ2-1; 12 bases line up with TRBD2. The germline V gene has CDR1 SGHNT and CDR2 YYREEE (reference sequence). This CDR3 region has 15 residues. V shed 3 bases, J shed 5 bases, and the junction held 3 bases outside the gene matches.

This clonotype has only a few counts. CDR3 in DNA: TGCAGTGCTAGAGATGGTGGACAGGGAGGCGAACAGCCCCAGCATTTT. Translated, it gives CSARDGGQGGEQPQHF. This chain uses TRBV20-1 with TRBJ1-5; 8 bases are shared with TRBD1. CDR1 and CDR2 (germline): DFQATT, SNEGSKA (reference sequence). Germline trimming cut 0 bases from V and 7 bases from J; bases unmatched to any gene: 11. The CDR3 has 16 amino acids.

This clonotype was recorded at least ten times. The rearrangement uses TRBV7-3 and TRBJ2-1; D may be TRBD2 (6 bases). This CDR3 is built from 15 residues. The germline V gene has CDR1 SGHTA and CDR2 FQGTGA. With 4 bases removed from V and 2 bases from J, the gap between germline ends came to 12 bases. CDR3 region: CASSSQGGPYNEQFF. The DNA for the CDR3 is TGTGCCAGCAGCTCCCAGGGAGGCCCCTACAATGAGCAGTTCTTC.

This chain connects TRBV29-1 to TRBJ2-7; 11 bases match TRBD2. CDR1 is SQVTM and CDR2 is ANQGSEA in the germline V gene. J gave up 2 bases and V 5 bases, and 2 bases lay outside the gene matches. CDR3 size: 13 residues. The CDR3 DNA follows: TGCAGCGTTCTTAGCGGGAGGGCCTACGAGCAGTACTTC. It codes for CSVLSGRAYEQYF.

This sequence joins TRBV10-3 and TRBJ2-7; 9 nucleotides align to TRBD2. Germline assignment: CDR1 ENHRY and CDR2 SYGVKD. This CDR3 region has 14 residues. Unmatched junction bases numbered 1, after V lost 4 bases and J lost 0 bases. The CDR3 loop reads CAISGGRDSYEQYF. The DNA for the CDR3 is TGTGCCATCAGTGGCGGGAGGGACTCCTACGAGCAGTACTTC.

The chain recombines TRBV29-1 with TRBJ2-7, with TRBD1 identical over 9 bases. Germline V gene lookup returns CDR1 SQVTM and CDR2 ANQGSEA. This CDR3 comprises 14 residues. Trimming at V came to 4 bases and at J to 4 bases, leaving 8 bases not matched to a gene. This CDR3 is CSVVGLQGAYEQYF. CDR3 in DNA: TGCAGCGTTGTGGGGCTACAGGGGGCTTACGAGCAGTACTTC.

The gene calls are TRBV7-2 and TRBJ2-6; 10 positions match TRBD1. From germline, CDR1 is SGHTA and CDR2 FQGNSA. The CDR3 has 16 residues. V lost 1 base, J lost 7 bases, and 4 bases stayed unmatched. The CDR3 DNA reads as TGTGCCAGCAGCTTAGATCGGGACAGGGGTGCCAACGTCCTGACTTTC. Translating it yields CASSLDRDRGANVLTF.

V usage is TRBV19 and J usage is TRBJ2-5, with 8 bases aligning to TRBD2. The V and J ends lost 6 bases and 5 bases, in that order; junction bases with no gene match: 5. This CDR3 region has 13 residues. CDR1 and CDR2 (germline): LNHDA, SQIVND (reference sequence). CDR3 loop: CASSQREWETQYF. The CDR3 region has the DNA TGTGCCAGTAGCCAGCGGGAGTGGGAGACCCAGTACTTC.

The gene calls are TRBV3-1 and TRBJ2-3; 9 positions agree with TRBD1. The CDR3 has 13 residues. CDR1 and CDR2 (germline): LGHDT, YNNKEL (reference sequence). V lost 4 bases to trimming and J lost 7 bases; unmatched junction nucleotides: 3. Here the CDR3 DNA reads TGTGCCAGCAGCCGACAGGGGGTGAATACGCAGTATTTT. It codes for CASSRQGVNTQYF.

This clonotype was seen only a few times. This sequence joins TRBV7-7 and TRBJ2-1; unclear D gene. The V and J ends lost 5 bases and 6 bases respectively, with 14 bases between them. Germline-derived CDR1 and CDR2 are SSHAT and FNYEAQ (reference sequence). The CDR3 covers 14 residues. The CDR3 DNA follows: TGTGCCAGCAGCCCTTTTCCTGACTCCAATGAGCAGTTCTTC. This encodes CASSPFPDSNEQFF.

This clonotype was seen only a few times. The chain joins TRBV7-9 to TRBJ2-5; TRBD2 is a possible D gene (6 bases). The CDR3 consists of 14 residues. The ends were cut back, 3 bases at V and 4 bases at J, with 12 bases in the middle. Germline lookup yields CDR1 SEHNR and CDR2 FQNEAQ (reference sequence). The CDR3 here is CASSFSVGGETQYF. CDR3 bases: TGTGCCAGCAGCTTCTCGGTGGGGGGAGAGACCCAGTACTTC.

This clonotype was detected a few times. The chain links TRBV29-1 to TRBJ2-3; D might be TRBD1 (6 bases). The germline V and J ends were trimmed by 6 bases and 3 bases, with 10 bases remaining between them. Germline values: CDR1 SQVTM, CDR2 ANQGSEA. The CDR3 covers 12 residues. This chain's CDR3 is CSVTRGTDTQYF. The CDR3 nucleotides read TGCAGCGTGACAAGGGGGACAGATACGCAGTATTTT.

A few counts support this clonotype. The DNA of the CDR3 is TGTGCCAGCACAGAGACAGGTACCGTGGGAGATACGCAGTATTTT. It specifies CASTETGTVGDTQYF. This chain connects TRBV7-2 to TRBJ2-3, with D maybe TRBD1 (6 bases). Trimming took 7 bases from V and 5 from J, leaving 19 bases between them. This CDR3 has 15 residues. CDR1 and CDR2 from the germline V gene are SGHTA and FQGNSA.

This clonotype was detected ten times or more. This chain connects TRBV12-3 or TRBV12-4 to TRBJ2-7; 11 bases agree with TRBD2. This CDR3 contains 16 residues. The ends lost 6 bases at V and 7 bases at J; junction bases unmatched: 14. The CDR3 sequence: CASSPQLLAGAQEQYF. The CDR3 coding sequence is TGTGCCAGCAGCCCCCAGCTACTAGCGGGAGCTCAAGAGCAGTACTTC.

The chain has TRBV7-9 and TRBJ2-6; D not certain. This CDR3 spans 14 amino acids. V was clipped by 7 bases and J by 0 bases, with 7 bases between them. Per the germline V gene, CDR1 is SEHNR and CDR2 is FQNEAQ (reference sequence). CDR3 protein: CASIGSSGANVLTF. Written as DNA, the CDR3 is TGTGCCAGCATAGGTAGCTCTGGGGCCAACGTCCTGACTTTC. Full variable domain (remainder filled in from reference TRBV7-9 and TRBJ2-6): DTGVSQNPRHKITKRGQNVTFRCDPISEHNRLYWYRQTLGQGPEFLTYFQNEAQLEKSRLLSDRFSAERPKGSFSTLEIQRTEQGDSAMYLCASIGSSGANVLTFGAGSRLTVL.

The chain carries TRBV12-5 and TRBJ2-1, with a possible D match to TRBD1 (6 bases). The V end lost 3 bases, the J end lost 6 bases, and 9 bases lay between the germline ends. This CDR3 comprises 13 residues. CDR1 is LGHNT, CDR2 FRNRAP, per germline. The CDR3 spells CASGLSGANEQFF. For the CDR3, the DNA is TGTGCTAGTGGTTTATCAGGGGCCAATGAGCAGTTCTTC.

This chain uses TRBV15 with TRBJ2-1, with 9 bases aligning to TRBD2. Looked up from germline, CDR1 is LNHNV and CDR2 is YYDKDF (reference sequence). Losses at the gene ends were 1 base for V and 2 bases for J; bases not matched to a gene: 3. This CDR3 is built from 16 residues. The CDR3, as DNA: TGTGCCACCAGCAGAGTGGCGGGAGGGCCCTACAATGAGCAGTTCTTC. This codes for CATSRVAGGPYNEQFF.

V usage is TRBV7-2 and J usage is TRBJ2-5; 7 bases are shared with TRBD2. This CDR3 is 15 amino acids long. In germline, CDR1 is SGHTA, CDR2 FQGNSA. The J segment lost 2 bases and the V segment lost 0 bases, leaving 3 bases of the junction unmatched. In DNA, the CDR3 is TGTGCCAGCAGCTTAGCCCGCGGGGGACAAGAGACCCAGTACTTC. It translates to CASSLARGGQETQYF.

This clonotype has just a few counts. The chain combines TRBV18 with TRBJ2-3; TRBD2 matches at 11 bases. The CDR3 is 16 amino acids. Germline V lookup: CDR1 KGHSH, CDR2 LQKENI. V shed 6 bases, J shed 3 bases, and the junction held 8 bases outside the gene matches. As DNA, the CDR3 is TGTGCCAGCTCTCGCACTAGCGGGAGACGTACAGATACGCAGTATTTT. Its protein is CASSRTSGRRTDTQYF.